This TCR beta chain stems from a study of cytomegalovirus exposure and HLA in healthy donors. The PCR ran on 60 Vbeta and 13 Jbeta primers. Only in-frame clones appear in the TCRdb table, and some are missing; sequencing was by immunoSEQ multiplex PCR. The sample table sets out 100,000 to 150,000 clones. This CDR3 is built from 15 residues. Looked up from germline, CDR1 is SGDLS and CDR2 is YYNGEE. V was clipped by 3 bases and J by 9 bases; unmatched bases: 7. This TCR derives from a woman aged 40 to 50 in good health and CMV-seronegative. V and J are TRBV9 and TRBJ2-4; TRBD1 matches 12 bases. Sequencing was done on a sample of PBMCs. The DNA of the CDR3 is TGTGCCAGCAGCGAGGGACAGGGGGCCGGCGCCATTCAGTACTTC. It yields the protein CASSEGQGAGAIQYF.